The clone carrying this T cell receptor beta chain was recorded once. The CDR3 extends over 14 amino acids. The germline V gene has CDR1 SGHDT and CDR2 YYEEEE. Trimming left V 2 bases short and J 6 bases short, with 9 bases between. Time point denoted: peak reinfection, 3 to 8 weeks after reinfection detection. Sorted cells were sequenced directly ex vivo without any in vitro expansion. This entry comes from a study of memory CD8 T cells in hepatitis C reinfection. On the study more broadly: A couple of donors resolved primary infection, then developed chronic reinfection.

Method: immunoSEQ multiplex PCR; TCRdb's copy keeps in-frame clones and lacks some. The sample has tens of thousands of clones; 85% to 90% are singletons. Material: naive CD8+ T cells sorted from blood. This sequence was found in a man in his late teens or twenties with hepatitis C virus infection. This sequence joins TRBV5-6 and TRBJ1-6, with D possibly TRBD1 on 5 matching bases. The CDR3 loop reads CASSFGGGNSPLHF. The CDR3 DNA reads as TGTGCCAGCAGCTTCGGGGGAGGTAATTCACCCCTCCACTTT.